This entry lists 24 T cell receptor beta chains sequenced from one sample in a study of T cell repertoires in cytomegalovirus infection. In TCRdb, the reads were re-called with MiXCR into one record per CDR3 protein. The sample has approximately 150,000 distinct CDR3 sequences, over 15% seen once. Sequencing used CD8+ T cells from PBMCs. The receptors derive from a human donor in good health (CMV status not recorded). Some clones in this sample may be carry-over from other donors' samples.

The chain employs TRBV7-2 and TRBJ1-1, with D unclear. The V end lost 1 base, the J end lost 1 base, and 7 bases lay between the germline ends. Germline loops: CDR1 SGHTA, CDR2 FQGNSA. The CDR3 length is 14 residues. The CDR3 loop is CASSLDIRNTEAFF. CDR3 nucleotides: TGTGCCAGCAGCTTAGACATCAGGAACACTGAAGCTTTCTTT.

This clonotype was detected ten times or more. The V call is TRBV7-9, the J call TRBJ2-1; 9 bases fit TRBD2. CDR3 size: 15 residues. Germline CDR1 SEHNR, CDR2 FQNEAQ (reference sequence). With V trimmed by 7 bases and J by 8 bases, 12 bases remained unmatched. CDR3 DNA sequence: TGTGCCAGCAATTACGGGACTAGCTTCATCGATGAGCAGTTCTTC. Amino acids: CASNYGTSFIDEQFF.

V gene TRBV7-9 combines with J gene TRBJ2-7; D unclear. CDR1 SEHNR and CDR2 FQNEAQ come from the germline V gene (reference sequence). V gave up 1 base and J gave up 6 bases, with 16 bases separating them. The CDR3 loop spans 15 amino acids. The CDR3: CASSLGTDRLGEQYF. In DNA form, the CDR3 reads TGTGCCAGCAGCTTAGGTACCGACCGGCTAGGCGAGCAGTACTTC.

This rearrangement joins TRBV7-9 to TRBJ2-6, with a weak D call TRBD2 (5 bases). The germline gives CDR1 SEHNR, CDR2 FQNEAQ (reference sequence). The CDR3 has 15 residues. Trimming left V 5 bases short and J 0 bases short, with 8 bases between. The CDR3 DNA reads TGTGCCAGCAGCCCGGCGGGCTCTGGGGCCAACGTCCTGACTTTC. Translating it yields CASSPAGSGANVLTF.

There are many counts of this clonotype. V is TRBV7-2 and J is TRBJ2-3, with D uncertain. The germline V gene encodes CDR1 SGHTA and CDR2 FQGNSA. The V end was cut by 1 base, the J end by 1 base, with 12 bases between. There are 16 residues in the CDR3. CDR3 sequence (DNA): TGTGCCAGCAGCTTAGGAGTTCGTAGGGGCACAGATACGCAGTATTTT. It codes for CASSLGVRRGTDTQYF.

Comment on this clonotype: At one end the junction does not follow the germline gene, possibly because of a read error. The chain couples TRBV27 to TRBJ2-1; 11 bases are shared with TRBD2. The CDR3 is 14 amino acids. Germline V gene lookup returns CDR1 MNHEY and CDR2 SMNVEV (reference sequence). The CDR3 region has the DNA TGTGCCAGCAGTTTATCGACTAGCGGGATATTCCTGGTCTTC. Protein: CASSLSTSGIFLVF.

This clonotype was seen a handful of times. The chain combines TRBV6-2 or TRBV6-3 with TRBJ2-1; 8 bases fit TRBD2. The ends lost 2 bases at V and 9 bases at J; junction bases unmatched: 6. CDR3 length: 14 amino acids. Germline lookup yields CDR1 MNHEY and CDR2 SVGEGT. CDR3 sequence: CASSYAGGFGEQFF. DNA of the CDR3: TGTGCCAGCAGTTACGCGGGGGGCTTCGGTGAGCAGTTCTTC.

This clonotype occurred a few times. V gene TRBV7-2 combines with J gene TRBJ2-5; D uncertain. The CDR3 is made up of 10 amino acids. The V end was cut by 6 bases, the J end by 2 bases, with 1 base between. Germline lookup yields CDR1 SGHTA and CDR2 FQGNSA. CDR3 sequence reads: CASRQETQYF. DNA for the CDR3: TGTGCCAGCAGGCAAGAGACCCAGTACTTC.

This clonotype was counted a few times. J is TRBJ1-5 and V is TRBV28; D is uncertain. Trimming stripped 5 bases from V and 1 base from J, with 12 bases between. The CDR3 covers 15 residues. CDR1 MDHEN and CDR2 SYDVKM come from the germline V gene. The CDR3 protein is CASSVVRVSNQPQHF. In nucleotides, the CDR3 is TGTGCCAGCAGTGTCGTGAGGGTAAGCAATCAGCCCCAGCATTTT.

This chain links TRBV7-9 with TRBJ2-7; 10 bases line up with TRBD1. Germline loops: CDR1 SEHNR, CDR2 FQNEAQ (reference sequence). The CDR3 consists of 15 residues. Losses at the gene ends were 1 base for V and 3 bases for J; bases not matched to a gene: 3. The CDR3 reads CASSLGDRGGYEQYF. The CDR3 nucleotides read TGTGCCAGCAGCTTAGGGGACAGGGGTGGCTACGAGCAGTACTTC.

This chain connects TRBV12-3 or TRBV12-4 to TRBJ2-1; 7 bases agree with TRBD2. This CDR3 is built from 15 residues. V was clipped by 6 bases and J by 4 bases; unmatched bases: 9. Here the CDR3 reads CASRGGREGYNEQFF. CDR3 sequence (DNA): TGTGCCAGCAGGGGAGGGAGGGAGGGATACAATGAGCAGTTCTTC.

This clonotype was counted between two and nine times. CDR3 residues: CASSLVRLGTGELFF. The CDR3 DNA reads as TGTGCCAGCAGCTTAGTGAGGCTGGGGACCGGGGAGCTGTTTTTT. The chain carries TRBV7-8 and TRBJ2-2, with D unclear. V was shortened by 1 base and J by 5 bases, with 11 bases between the two germline ends. The germline gives CDR1 SGHVS, CDR2 FQNEAQ. The CDR3 loop spans 15 amino acids.

This chain uses TRBV7-9 with TRBJ2-7; 8 bases match TRBD1. The CDR3 has 15 residues. V dropped 1 base and J dropped 6; count of bases not matched to a gene: 8. CDR1 and CDR2 from the germline V gene are SEHNR and FQNEAQ (reference sequence). The CDR3 loop is CASSLEDRAPPEQYF. The CDR3 DNA reads TGTGCCAGCAGCTTAGAGGACAGGGCCCCCCCCGAGCAGTACTTC.

This clonotype showed up just a few times. The V and J genes are TRBV7-8 and TRBJ2-2, with a weak D call TRBD2 (5 bases). Trimming left V 2 bases short and J 6 bases short, with 16 bases between. CDR1 is SGHVS and CDR2 is FQNEAQ in the germline V gene. The CDR3 has 16 residues. CDR3 sequence reads: CASSLRLPTSAGELFF. CDR3 sequence (DNA): TGTGCCAGCAGCTTAAGACTACCCACCTCCGCCGGGGAGCTGTTTTTT. The complete variable domain, with remaining parts taken from reference TRBV7-8 and TRBJ2-2, reads GAGVSQSPRYKVAKRGQDVALRCDPISGHVSLFWYQQALGQGPEFLTYFQNEAQLDKSGLPSDRFFAERPEGSVSTLKIQRTQQEDSAVYLCASSLRLPTSAGELFFGEGSRLTVL.

This clonotype was picked up a small number of times. The chain uses TRBV14 and TRBJ2-5; TRBD2 agrees at 13 bases. The ends lost 8 bases at V and 1 base at J; junction bases unmatched: 4. This CDR3 spans 15 amino acids. Germline loops: CDR1 SGHDN, CDR2 FVKESK. The CDR3 region has the DNA TGTGCCAGCTCCGGGACTAGCGGGATCCAAGAGACCCAGTACTTC. Amino acid sequence: CASSGTSGIQETQYF. Filled out from reference TRBV14 and TRBJ2-5, the complete variable domain reads EAGVTQFPSHSVIEKGQTVTLRCDPISGHDNLYWYRRVMGKEIKFLLHFVKESKQDESGMPNNRFLAERTGGTYSTLKVQPAELEDSGVYFCASSGTSGIQETQYFGPGTRLLVL.

This clonotype was counted between two and nine times. V usage is TRBV6-2 or TRBV6-3 and J usage is TRBJ1-5, with D perhaps matching TRBD1 (6 bases). Germline V gene lookup returns CDR1 MNHEY and CDR2 SVGEGT. Trimming cost V 1 base and J 0 bases, with 16 bases left between them. This CDR3 region has 18 residues. The CDR3 loop is CASSYLSRDKDSNQPQHF. In DNA, the CDR3 is TGTGCCAGCAGTTACTTGTCCCGGGACAAAGATAGCAATCAGCCCCAGCATTTT.

As regards this clonotype: One end of the junction does not line up with germline, which may come from a read error. This chain uses TRBV7-8 with TRBJ1-3; the match to TRBD1 covers 7 bases. There are 18 residues in the CDR3. Germline V lookup: CDR1 SGHVS, CDR2 FQNEAQ. CDR3 protein: CASSLRRDSGGPGNTIYF. CDR3 DNA: TGTGCTAGCAGCTTACGGAGGGACAGTGGAGGGCCTGGAAACACCATATATTTT. The full variable domain, its missing parts supplied by reference TRBV7-8 and TRBJ1-3, is GAGVSQSPRYKVAKRGQDVALRCDPISGHVSLFWYQQALGQGPEFLTYFQNEAQLDKSGLPSDRFFAERPEGSVSTLKIQRTQQEDSAVYLCASSLRRDSGGPGNTIYFGEGSWLTVV.

This clonotype is categorized as medium-sized. The V gene is TRBV7-2, the J gene TRBJ2-7, with D tentatively TRBD1 (6 bases). CDR1 is SGHTA, CDR2 FQGNSA, per germline. V gave up 5 bases and J gave up 0 bases, with 11 bases separating them. The length of the CDR3 is 14 residues. As DNA, the CDR3 is TGTGCCAGCAGCCCCGGGACATTCTCCTACGAGCAGTACTTC. Translation gives CASSPGTFSYEQYF.

In the case of this clonotype: An end of the junction differs from the germline gene, which may be a read error. V and J are TRBV28 and TRBJ2-5; no clear D. In germline, CDR1 is MDHEN, CDR2 SYDVKM. The CDR3 has 11 amino acids. The CDR3 spells CASRFIETQYF. CDR3 sequence (DNA): TGTGCCAGCCGTTTTATAGAGACCCAGTACTTC.

This clonotype was found a few times. The rearrangement uses TRBV28 and TRBJ2-7; 11 nucleotides match TRBD2. The CDR3 extends over 13 amino acids. Germline lookup yields CDR1 MDHEN and CDR2 SYDVKM. V shed 9 bases and J 3 bases; nucleotides not matched to a gene: 4. The CDR3 sequence is CASGTSGHYEQYF. The CDR3 nucleotides read TGTGCCAGTGGGACTAGCGGACACTACGAGCAGTACTTC. Looking up the rest from reference TRBV28 and TRBJ2-7 gives the full variable domain: DVKVTQSSRYLVKRTGEKVFLECVQDMDHENMFWYRQDPGLGLRLIYFSYDVKMKEKGDIPEGYSVSREKKERFSLILESASTNQTSMYLCASGTSGHYEQYFGPGTRLTVT.

V is TRBV6-1 and J is TRBJ2-5, with 8 positions matching TRBD1. The V gene end was trimmed by 7 bases and the J gene end by 3 bases; junction bases not matched to a gene: 4. The CDR3 runs 13 residues. CDR1 is MNHNS, CDR2 SASEGT, per germline. The CDR3: CASNQGAKETQYF. CDR3 in DNA: TGTGCCAGCAATCAGGGGGCGAAAGAGACCCAGTACTTC.

This clonotype showed up many times. The chain is built from TRBV23-1 and TRBJ2-7; possible D gene TRBD1, 6 bases. TRBV23-1 carries the ORF label, with uncertain function. V lost 7 bases to trimming and J lost 6 bases, with 19 bases between them. This CDR3 has 14 amino acids. This chain's CDR3 is CASTTNRDLREQYF. Here the CDR3 DNA reads TGCGCCAGCACCACGAACAGGGATCTCCGCGAGCAGTACTTC.

This clonotype was seen a handful of times. An end of the junction does not agree with germline; a read error may underlie this. V usage is TRBV6-2 or TRBV6-3 and J usage is TRBJ1-2; possibly TRBD1 for D (5 bases). The length of the CDR3 is 11 residues. Germline CDR1 is MNHEY and CDR2 is SVGEGT. The CDR3 DNA follows: TGTGCCAGCAGTTACCGGGACGGCGAACACTTC. Protein sequence: CASSYRDGEHF.

This clonotype was seen a few times. V usage is TRBV7-8 and J usage is TRBJ2-7; D not certain. The CDR3 contains 15 residues. Trimming pared 6 bases from V and 6 bases from J, leaving 21 bases between. Germline V gene lookup returns CDR1 SGHVS and CDR2 FQNEAQ. The CDR3 sequence is CASSSRKRVWSEQYF. As DNA, the CDR3 is TGTGCCAGCAGTTCCAGGAAACGGGTTTGGAGCGAGCAGTACTTC.